This TCR beta chain was recorded in a study of T cell responses to AZD1222 COVID-19 vaccine (dated by TCRdb to the early 2020s). Regarding the study in general: Because spike-specific TCR depth and breadth did not differ between the two schedules, AZD1222 recipients who got a second dose at roughly 4 weeks were pooled with those who got a second dose at roughly 12 weeks. TCR sequencing was performed for more than 230 trial participants, of whom approximately 200 were given two doses of AZD1222 and approximately 26 were given two doses of MenACWY control vaccine. Trial participants were enrolled by age into 18-55, 56-69 and 70-plus year subgroups, with roughly 160, 29 and 62 TCR-sequenced participants respectively. Broader findings and caveats from the paper: Participants were mostly white British, with more females than males. The authors suggested clonal diversity may have been underestimated. Spike-specific TCR breadth and depth rose significantly after two AZD1222 doses compared with day 0 and with MenACWY recipients. Because no samples from the day 14 peak response were available, repertoires could be characterized only after the peak T cell response. Only 5 to 7 AZD1222 recipients were SARS-CoV-2 seropositive at baseline, limiting conclusions about previously exposed vaccinees. The vaccine-associated CD4 TCRs covered the entire spike protein, and the dominant responses fell in regions 160-218 and 743-854. In the small 56-69-year group, the increase in depth fell short of significance, most likely because of low power. Epitopes outside the regions mutated in the B.1.351 and B.1.1.7 variants were reportedly recognized by nearly half of the unique spike-specific TCRs.

A word on this clone: Its binding antigen is unknown. Within one base of it there is no much larger clone, and no base qualities were kept.

A distance of 10 bases separates the germline ends of V and J, which lose 1 base and 3 bases respectively. The CDR3, cysteine through phenylalanine, is 14 amino acids long. Kept here is only the CDR3 DNA, which spans 42 bases and is read in frame from base 1. According to the germline V gene (reference sequence), CDR1 reads SGHNT and CDR2 reads YYREEE. The CDR3 regions of human TCRbeta chains were subjected to immunosequencing. The authors' analysis ran thus. Repertoire TCRs were checked for matches against a reference library of SARS-CoV-2-specific TCRs that had been generated using the MIRA antigen-specificity platform. Breadth meant the fraction of unique TCRs that were SARS-CoV-2-associated, whereas depth meant the fraction of total T cells that were SARS-CoV-2-associated. Using the MIRA data, each spike-specific TCR was mapped to the spike region that the TCR reacts to and placed in a CD4 or CD8 class. Log10-transformed breadth and depth values were compared by one-way ANOVA with Sidak's multiple comparisons tests. This is the immuneACCESS table as TCRdb keeps it, with only in-frame sequences that have V and J called. A part of the clones is gone; compared with another copy, unresolved V genes explain less than half, and the rest is unexplained. D and trimming come from the DNA, and the V and J calls and clone size come from that table. For this sample the table gives some 140,000 clones, of which more than 85% were detected only once. Jointly, the top ten make up approximately 2.8% of the sample.

The meaning of the sample's time point label: baseline before first vaccination. The vaccinee samples were drawn from two UK trials, COV001 and COV002, one of which was a single-blind randomized controlled phase 2/3 trial testing AZD1222 (ChAdOx1 nCoV-19) in healthy adults. For TCRbeta chain sequencing, PBMC samples were collected from trial participants at day 0 and at day 28 after the second dose. This sequence was found in an adult in good health. The sequence joins TRBV5-4 to TRBJ1-1, with the D gene uncertain. The sequencing here drew on peripheral blood, taken on day 0 of AZD1222 vaccination. For the CDR3, the sequence is CASSLSVGDTEAFF. At the DNA level, the sequence is TGTGCCAGCAGCTTGTCAGTCGGGGACACTGAAGCTTTCTTT.